These T cell receptor beta chains were read from a single sample in a study of blood T cell repertoires in COVID-19. The data were produced by immunoSEQ multiplex PCR, yet TCRdb's version contains in-frame clones alone and is incomplete. The sample includes about 81,000 clones, 84% of them seen just once. Sequencing was done on a sample of peripheral blood. The receptors come from a human donor in a cohort sampled during active COVID-19. The CDR3 runs from the conserved cysteine through the conserved F or W. A D gene is named only where the DNA matches it firmly. Size values are once, few and many counts, or a class for expanded clones, and some rows have none.

J gene,D gene,clone size,V gene,CDR3 protein,CDR3 DNA
TRBJ2-2,-,-,TRBV9,CASSAVSANTGELFF,TGTGCCAGCAGCGCCGTATCGGCGAACACCGGGGAGCTGTTTTTT
TRBJ1-2,TRBD1,-,TRBV5-6,CASSFVSGQGAGGYTF,TGTGCCAGCAGCTTCGTATCAGGACAGGGGGCGGGAGGCTACACCTTC
TRBJ1-4,TRBD1,-,TRBV19,CASSGTGVEKLFF,TGTGCCAGTAGCGGGACAGGGGTTGAAAAACTGTTTTTT
TRBJ1-2,-,-,TRBV9,CASSPTQGQSYGYTF,TGTGCCAGCAGCCCGACACAGGGTCAGAGCTATGGCTACACCTTC
TRBJ2-7,TRBD2,-,TRBV3-1/TRBV3-2,CASSRTSAGEQYF,TGTGCCAGCAGCCGGACTAGCGCGGGCGAGCAGTACTTC
TRBJ2-3,-,-,TRBV10-2,CASNGGSTDTQYF,TGCGCCAGCAATGGGGGCTCGACAGATACGCAGTATTTT
TRBJ1-1,TRBD1,-,TRBV5-1,CASSLGQGAENTEAFF,TGCGCCAGCAGCTTAGGACAGGGGGCCGAAAACACTGAAGCTTTCTTT
TRBJ2-1,TRBD1,once,TRBV10-3,CAISEDFYGTVESEQFF,TGTGCCATCAGTGAGGACTTCTACGGGACAGTAGAGTCTGAGCAGTTCTTC
TRBJ1-1,TRBD1,-,TRBV3-1/TRBV3-2,CASSPRQGMGTEAFF,TGTGCCAGCAGCCCTAGACAGGGGATGGGCACTGAAGCTTTCTTT
TRBJ2-5,TRBD2,-,TRBV12-3/TRBV12-4,CASSWGGETQYF,TGTGCCAGCAGTTGGGGGGGGGAGACCCAGTACTTC
TRBJ2-1,TRBD2,-,TRBV27,CASSLSGAGHYNEQFF,TGTGCCAGCAGTTTATCGGGAGCGGGGCACTACAATGAGCAGTTCTTC
TRBJ2-7,TRBD1,-,TRBV18,CASSPPGRGPYEQYF,TGTGCCAGCTCACCACCTGGCAGGGGGCCCTACGAGCAGTACTTC
TRBJ1-1,-,once,TRBV6-1,CASSEEEMNTEAFF,TGTGCCAGCAGTGAAGAGGAGATGAACACTGAAGCTTTCTTT
TRBJ1-2,-,-,TRBV3-1/TRBV3-2,CASSQRGGGYTF,TGTGCCAGCAGCCAAAGGGGAGGTGGCTACACCTTC
TRBJ2-7,-,once,TRBV7-2,CASSRGTDLSRSYEQYF,TGTGCCAGCAGCCGCGGGACAGATTTATCGAGGTCCTACGAGCAGTACTTC
TRBJ2-3,TRBD2,-,TRBV19,CASRVGRGGRGTDTQYF,TGTGCCAGTAGAGTAGGGCGGGGGGGCCGAGGTACTGATACGCAGTATTTT
TRBJ1-1,-,-,TRBV5-1,CASSLPGGNTEAFF,TGCGCCAGCAGCTTGCCGGGGGGTAACACTGAAGCTTTCTTT
TRBJ1-5,TRBD1,hyperexpanded,TRBV19,CASSITGQQGASNQPQHF,TGTGCCAGTAGTATAACCGGCCAACAGGGGGCTAGCAATCAGCCCCAGCATTTT
TRBJ2-2,TRBD1,-,TRBV19,CASSLGQANTGELFF,TGTGCCAGTAGTCTGGGACAGGCGAACACCGGGGAGCTGTTTTTT
TRBJ2-1,-,-,TRBV15,CATSRATREQFF,TGTGCCACCAGCAGAGCCACGCGGGAGCAGTTCTTC
TRBJ1-6,-,-,TRBV5-5,CASRRTQDFPIPLHF,TGTGCCAGCAGGAGAACACAGGATTTTCCTATACCCCTCCACTTT
TRBJ2-7,-,once,TRBV15,CATRGGGGPYEQYF,TGTGCCACCAGAGGAGGCGGGGGCCCCTACGAGCAGTACTTC
TRBJ2-2,-,-,TRBV7-3,CASSSPGNTGELFF,TGTGCCAGCAGCTCACCCGGGAACACCGGGGAGCTGTTTTTT
TRBJ2-3,TRBD1,-,TRBV7-9,CASSLGQGTDTQYF,TGTGCCAGCAGTCTTGGACAGGGCACAGATACGCAGTATTTT
TRBJ1-1,TRBD1,-,TRBV18,CASNDRVHPEAFF,TGTGCCAGCAACGACAGGGTTCATCCTGAAGCTTTCTTT
TRBJ2-1,TRBD2,-,TRBV10-2,CASSLTSGGPPRAFF,TGCGCCAGCAGTCTGACTAGCGGGGGGCCACCGCGGGCTTTCTTC
TRBJ2-1,TRBD2,-,TRBV18,CASSLETSGGAGSYNEQFF,TGTGCCAGCTCACTGGAGACTAGCGGGGGGGCCGGGTCCTACAATGAGCAGTTCTTC
TRBJ2-2,TRBD1,few,TRBV5-5,CASSFGTGRVTGELFF,TGTGCCAGCAGCTTCGGGACAGGGAGGGTCACCGGGGAGCTGTTTTTT
TRBJ2-3,TRBD2,-,TRBV4-2,CASSQVPAGDTDTQYF,TGTGCCAGCAGCCAAGTTCCAGCGGGGGACACAGATACGCAGTATTTT
TRBJ2-2,TRBD2,-,TRBV5-1,CASSSGVTGELFF,TGCGCCAGCAGTAGCGGGGTCACCGGGGAGCTGTTTTTT
TRBJ1-5,TRBD1,-,TRBV4-1,CASSLVPGQGAILQPQHF,TGCGCCAGCAGCCTTGTCCCGGGACAGGGGGCAATTCTTCAGCCCCAGCATTTT
TRBJ1-4,TRBD1,-,TRBV29-1,CSGKSTGGDEKLFF,TGCAGCGGAAAGTCGACAGGGGGGGATGAAAAACTGTTTTTT
TRBJ2-3,TRBD1,-,TRBV24-1,CATSDITGTGGTDTQYF,TGTGCCACCAGTGATATAACCGGGACAGGGGGCACAGATACGCAGTATTTT
TRBJ2-3,-,-,TRBV28,CASSLWVTGTHTDTQYF,TGTGCCAGCAGTTTATGGGTTACCGGGACTCACACAGATACGCAGTATTTT
TRBJ1-2,-,-,TRBV6-2/TRBV6-3,CASSYISGGYRDQYGYTF,TGTGCCAGCAGTTACATTTCGGGCGGTTACAGGGATCAATATGGCTACACCTTC
TRBJ2-1,TRBD1,once,TRBV7-2,CASSPVPPGTGVFF,TGTGCCAGCAGCCCCGTCCCTCCCGGGACAGGGGTGTTCTTC
TRBJ2-3,-,-,TRBV20-1,CSASPRGDTQYF,TGCAGTGCTAGTCCGAGGGGGGATACGCAGTATTTT